Listed here are 23 T cell receptor beta chains from one sample, sequenced in a study of blood T cell repertoires in COVID-19. Generated by immunoSEQ multiplex PCR, the TCRdb table keeps only in-frame clones and is missing some. The sample carries roughly 380,000 clones, 85% recorded once. The sample comprised peripheral blood. The source of these receptors is a woman in her late teens or twenties with acute or convalescent COVID-19.

This CDR3 is CATYARGEETQYF. The CDR3 bases are TGTGCCACCTACGCCAGGGGAGAAGAGACCCAGTACTTC. V is TRBV6-5 and J is TRBJ2-5; TRBD1 might be the D (6 bases). Germline CDR1 MNHEY, CDR2 SVGAGI. Trimming cost V 10 bases and J 3 bases, with 15 bases left between them. The length of the CDR3 is 13 residues.

V usage is TRBV10-2 and J usage is TRBJ2-7, with 11 bases matching TRBD2. Germline V CDR1 and CDR2: WSHSY, SAAADI. The CDR3 totals 14 residues. Losses at the gene ends were 4 bases for V and 3 bases for J; bases not matched to a gene: 2. CDR3 residues: CASSGLAGGYEQYF. DNA of the CDR3: TGCGCCAGCAGTGGTCTAGCGGGGGGCTACGAGCAGTACTTC.

V gene TRBV27 combines with J gene TRBJ2-1, with D possibly TRBD1 on 5 matching bases. Trimming shortened V by 2 bases and J by 0 bases, and 11 bases separated the two germline ends. There are 16 residues in the CDR3. Germline CDR1 reads MNHEY; CDR2 reads SMNVEV (reference sequence). The CDR3 DNA is TGTGCCAGCAGTTTACTAGGTAGGGGCTCCTACAATGAGCAGTTCTTC. As protein: CASSLLGRGSYNEQFF.

This rearrangement joins TRBV11-2 to TRBJ1-1; 12 nucleotides match TRBD1. V lost 2 bases to trimming and J lost 3 bases; unmatched junction nucleotides: 13. Germline CDR1 is SGHAT and CDR2 is FQNNGV. The length of the CDR3 is 19 residues. The CDR3 is CASSLILVGTGGRDTEAFF. CDR3 nucleotide sequence: TGTGCCAGCAGCTTAATCCTTGTCGGGACAGGGGGCCGGGACACTGAAGCTTTCTTT.

This rearrangement joins TRBV2 to TRBJ1-1; no firm D call. CDR1 and CDR2 (germline): SNHLY, FYNNEI. Between the trimmed V and J ends, which lost 2 bases and 1 base, there was a span of 11 bases. The CDR3 contains 15 residues. The CDR3: CASSELIEENTEAFF. CDR3 sequence (DNA): TGTGCCAGCAGTGAACTAATCGAAGAGAACACTGAAGCTTTCTTT.

The V gene is TRBV10-1, the J gene TRBJ1-1; a weak D match, TRBD1 (6 bases). CDR1 is WNHNN, CDR2 SYGVQD, per germline (reference sequence). The ends were cut back, 3 bases at V and 3 bases at J, with 14 bases in the middle. The CDR3 totals 15 residues. CDR3 sequence (DNA): TGCGCCAGCAGTGATACGGGCAGGGGATACACTGAAGCTTTCTTT. As protein: CASSDTGRGYTEAFF.

The V call is TRBV10-3, the J call TRBJ1-4, with 9 bases fitting TRBD1. V dropped 6 bases and J dropped 8; count of bases not matched to a gene: 4. This CDR3 spans 13 amino acids. CDR1 and CDR2 (germline): ENHRY, SYGVKD. The CDR3 sequence is CAIRTGTGEKLFF. CDR3 nucleotide sequence: TGTGCCATCAGGACCGGGACAGGGGAAAAACTGTTTTTT.

The rearrangement links TRBV14 to TRBJ1-1; the D gene is possibly TRBD1 (6 bases). Trimming cost V 4 bases and J 8 bases, with 11 bases left between them. CDR1 SGHDN and CDR2 FVKESK come from the germline V gene. The CDR3 totals 12 residues. The CDR3 nucleotides are TGTGCCAGCAGCCTACTCAGGGGAGAAGCTTTCTTT. Encoded protein: CASSLLRGEAFF.

The rearrangement uses TRBV14 and TRBJ1-2; 9 positions match TRBD1. The CDR3 has 16 residues. CDR1 and CDR2 (germline): SGHDN, FVKESK. V lost 2 bases and J lost 4; bases outside the gene matches: 8. CDR3 sequence (DNA): TGTGCCAGCAGCCAAATTCCGGGACAGGGAGGCTATGGCTACACCTTC. Translation gives CASSQIPGQGGYGYTF.

The sample holds a few counts of this clone. The rearrangement links TRBV30 to TRBJ1-3; the D gene is possibly TRBD1 (6 bases). The CDR3 totals 14 residues. Trimming stripped 3 bases from V and 0 bases from J, with 9 bases between. Germline assignment: CDR1 GTSNPN and CDR2 SVGIG (reference sequence). CDR3 nucleotide sequence: TGTGCCTGGAGCGGACAGTCCTCTGGAAACACCATATATTTT. Translating gives CAWSGQSSGNTIYF.

The rearrangement joins TRBV21-1 to TRBJ2-1; the table names TRBD1, a call not compared with the DNA. TRBV21-1 is deemed a pseudogene. The CDR3 runs 15 residues. CDR3 protein: CASNLQGVTNNEQFF. DNA of the CDR3: TGTGCCAGCAACCTGCAGGGGGTGACTAATAATGAGCAGTTCTTC.

This CDR3 is CASRRDQPQHF. The CDR3 DNA is TGTGCCAGCAGGAGAGATCAGCCCCAGCATTTT. The rearrangement uses TRBV6-6 and TRBJ1-5; D is uncertain. Germline V gene data show CDR1 as MNHNY and CDR2 as SVGAGI (reference sequence). The CDR3 totals 11 residues. V was trimmed by 6 bases and J by 5 bases, leaving 5 bases between them.

The chain recombines TRBV10-3 with TRBJ2-1; tentative D call: TRBD2 (6 bases). V lost 6 bases and J 2 bases, leaving 14 bases between the germline ends. The CDR3 has 15 residues. In germline, CDR1 is ENHRY, CDR2 SYGVKD. The CDR3 coding sequence is TGTGCCATCAGCGTTAGCGGAGCAACCTACAATGAGCAGTTCTTC. Amino acids: CAISVSGATYNEQFF.

This clone was observed a handful of times. The chain joins TRBV29-1 to TRBJ1-1; maybe TRBD1 (6 bases). The CDR3 runs 14 residues. Germline V gene lookup returns CDR1 SQVTM and CDR2 ANQGSEA. Trimming shortened V by 5 bases and J by 1 base, and 14 bases separated the two germline ends. CDR3 region: CSVHFRGTNTEAFF. Here the CDR3 DNA reads TGCAGCGTTCACTTCAGGGGAACGAACACTGAAGCTTTCTTT.

V gene TRBV19 combines with J gene TRBJ1-2, with TRBD1 as a possible D gene (6 bases). Germline V gives CDR1 LNHDA, CDR2 SQIVND (reference sequence). Trimming removed 5 bases from V and 4 bases from J, with 11 bases in between. The CDR3 loop spans 13 amino acids. CDR3 region: CASSPDSFYGYTF. The CDR3 nucleotides are TGTGCCAGTAGTCCGGACAGCTTCTATGGCTACACCTTC.

The rearrangement joins TRBV30 to TRBJ1-4; a weak D match, TRBD1 (6 bases). Between the trimmed V and J ends, which lost 1 base and 7 bases, there was a span of 13 bases. Per germline, CDR1 GTSNPN and CDR2 SVGIG (reference sequence). The CDR3 runs 14 residues. CDR3 loop: CAWSGGGLSEKLFF. The CDR3 nucleotides are TGTGCCTGGAGTGGGGGGGGGCTAAGTGAAAAACTGTTTTTT.

The chain uses TRBV2 and TRBJ2-5; a possible D gene is TRBD2 (6 bases). V lost 3 bases and J 7 bases, leaving 9 bases between the germline ends. The CDR3 runs 12 residues. From germline, CDR1 is SNHLY and CDR2 FYNNEI. The CDR3 loop reads CASSDGGGTQYF. In nucleotides, the CDR3 is TGTGCCAGCAGTGACGGGGGAGGGACCCAGTACTTC. Full variable domain (outside the CDR3, taken from reference TRBV2 and TRBJ2-5): EPEVTQTPSHQVTQMGQEVILRCVPISNHLYFYWYRQILGQKVEFLVSFYNNEISEKSEIFDDQFSVERPDGSNFTLKIRSTKLEDSAMYFCASSDGGGTQYFGPGTRLLVL.

This clone has a handful of counts. This rearrangement joins TRBV14 to TRBJ1-2, with 8 bases matching TRBD1. V dropped 4 bases and J dropped 2; count of bases not matched to a gene: 6. The CDR3 loop spans 15 amino acids. Germline CDR1 SGHDN, CDR2 FVKESK. The CDR3 DNA follows: TGTGCCAGCAGCCGGACAGGGCTACTGAACTATGGCTACACCTTC. Translating gives CASSRTGLLNYGYTF.

The chain combines TRBV29-1 with TRBJ2-5; 8 nucleotides line up with TRBD2. CDR1 and CDR2 (germline): SQVTM, ANQGSEA. V shed 2 bases, J shed 5 bases, and the junction held 4 bases outside the gene matches. There are 13 residues in the CDR3. The CDR3 region has the DNA TGCAGCGTTGAACCCGGACTAGCTGAGACCCAGTACTTC. It is translated as CSVEPGLAETQYF.

V usage is TRBV5-1 and J usage is TRBJ1-1, with 7 positions matching TRBD1. Germline trimming cut 7 bases from V and 1 base from J; bases unmatched to any gene: 7. The CDR3 sequence is 14 residues long. Germline values: CDR1 SGHRS, CDR2 YFSETQ. CDR3 protein: CASRPGTANTEAFF. CDR3 bases: TGCGCCAGCCGCCCCGGGACAGCGAACACTGAAGCTTTCTTT.

The chain has TRBV5-1 and TRBJ2-4, with 7 bases that match TRBD2. V was clipped by 4 bases and J by 7 bases; unmatched bases: 5. Germline V gene lookup returns CDR1 SGHRS and CDR2 YFSETQ. The CDR3 covers 13 residues. The CDR3 spells CASSRTSDNIQYF. The CDR3 DNA follows: TGCGCCAGCAGCAGAACTAGCGATAACATTCAGTACTTC.

The chain combines TRBV2 with TRBJ2-5; TRBD2 is a possible D gene (6 bases). The CDR3 sequence is 13 residues long. V was clipped by 3 bases and J by 8 bases, with 13 bases between them. The germline V gene has CDR1 SNHLY and CDR2 FYNNEI. CDR3 region: CASSEGREVTQYF. CDR3 DNA: TGTGCCAGCAGTGAGGGAAGGGAGGTCACCCAGTACTTC.

The CDR3 sequence is CASSPGLSNQPQHF. The CDR3 nucleotides are TGTGCCAGCAGCCCAGGGCTTAGCAATCAGCCCCAGCATTTT. The V call is TRBV9, the J call TRBJ1-5; weak D call: TRBD1 (5 bases). This CDR3 is built from 14 residues. Germline values: CDR1 SGDLS, CDR2 YYNGEE. The V end was cut by 4 bases, the J end by 0 bases, with 8 bases between.